These 30 T cell receptor beta chains originate from one sample sequenced in a study of T cell responses to AZD1222 COVID-19 vaccine (dated by TCRdb to about 2021). Library prep was done by the immunoSEQ multiplex PCR assay. The immuneACCESS repertoire file appears here via TCRdb, limited to in-frame rearrangements. These files lack a portion of the clones; in checked studies, under half of the deficit traces to unresolved V genes, and the cause of the others is not known. The sample table holds approximately 180,000 clones, of which 90% were seen once. Approximately 3% of the sample is taken by the ten largest. The sample's time point, from its label and the paper: baseline before first vaccination. Sequencing was performed on peripheral blood, taken on day 0 of AZD1222 vaccination. These receptors all stem from an adult in good health.

J is TRBJ2-5 and V is TRBV6-5, with no clear D. The ends were cut back, 9 bases at V and 3 bases at J, with 20 bases in the middle. The V gene's germline CDR1 is MNHEY and CDR2 SVGAGI. The CDR3 extends over 15 amino acids. Here the CDR3 DNA reads TGTGCCAGTCGTACCGGTCCAGGCACCAAAGAGACCCAGTACTTC. Residues: CASRTGPGTKETQYF.

This clone was seen just once. J is TRBJ2-7 and V is TRBV11-2; D not resolved. The V end lost 1 base, the J end lost 5 bases, and 9 bases lay between the germline ends. The CDR3 sequence is 13 residues long. Germline CDR1 and CDR2: SGHAT and FQNNGV. The chain's CDR3 is CASSLGFADEQYF. The CDR3, as DNA: TGTGCCAGCAGCTTAGGTTTTGCGGACGAGCAGTACTTC.

The V call is TRBV14, the J call TRBJ1-3; D gene uncertain. The CDR3 is 13 amino acids. Per germline, CDR1 SGHDN and CDR2 FVKESK. Trimming left V 4 bases short and J 0 bases short, with 4 bases between. The CDR3 nucleotides are TGTGCCAGCAGCCTATTCTCTGGAAACACCATATATTTT. It translates to CASSLFSGNTIYF. Full variable domain (remainder filled in from reference TRBV14 and TRBJ1-3): EAGVTQFPSHSVIEKGQTVTLRCDPISGHDNLYWYRRVMGKEIKFLLHFVKESKQDESGMPNNRFLAERTGGTYSTLKVQPAELEDSGVYFCASSLFSGNTIYFGEGSWLTVV.

In this sample, this clone turned up once. The chain is built from TRBV6-5 and TRBJ1-4; tentative D call: TRBD1 (5 bases). Trimming left V 2 bases short and J 10 bases short, with 11 bases between. The CDR3 consists of 13 residues. Germline V gene lookup returns CDR1 MNHEY and CDR2 SVGAGI. The CDR3 here is CASSYGPGGKLFF. The CDR3 nucleotides read TGTGCCAGCAGTTACGGGCCCGGGGGAAAACTGTTTTTT.

The genes are TRBV30 and TRBJ1-1, with TRBD1 identical over 10 bases. Germline CDR1 is GTSNPN and CDR2 is SVGIG (reference sequence). CDR3 length: 13 amino acids. The ends lost 3 bases at V and 4 bases at J; junction bases unmatched: 2. CDR3 residues: CAWSGQGGTEAFF. DNA for the CDR3: TGTGCCTGGAGCGGACAGGGGGGCACTGAAGCTTTCTTT.

V usage is TRBV19 and J usage is TRBJ2-7; unclear D gene. V dropped 5 bases and J dropped 1 base, with 15 bases sitting between them. Germline CDR1 LNHDA, CDR2 SQIVND (reference sequence). The CDR3 has 15 amino acids. The CDR3 coding sequence is TGTGCCAGTAGTGAGGCAGCCTACTTGTCCTACGAGCAGTACTTC. This sequence encodes CASSEAAYLSYEQYF.

This chain connects TRBV19 to TRBJ1-5; D remains ambiguous. Germline CDR1 LNHDA, CDR2 SQIVND (reference sequence). The CDR3 has 13 residues. Trimming pared 2 bases from V and 7 bases from J, leaving 9 bases between. The CDR3 is CASSITVGQPQHF. CDR3 in DNA: TGTGCCAGTAGTATAACAGTAGGGCAGCCCCAGCATTTT.

CDR3 DNA sequence: TGTGCCAGCAGTTACCGACCGGGACAGCAAGAGACCCAGTACTTC. The encoded protein is CASSYRPGQQETQYF. V gene TRBV2 combines with J gene TRBJ2-5; 7 nucleotides agree with TRBD1. CDR3 length equals 15 residues. Per germline, CDR1 SNHLY and CDR2 FYNNEI. Trimming cost V 5 bases and J 2 bases; bases outside gene matches: 8.

The count of this clone is one. The chain joins TRBV10-3 to TRBJ1-3; D call uncertain. This CDR3 is 14 amino acids long. Germline CDR1 and CDR2: ENHRY and SYGVKD. Trimming shortened V by 0 bases and J by 3 bases, and 6 bases separated the two germline ends. This CDR3 is CAISESGFGNTIYF. The CDR3 DNA is TGTGCCATCAGTGAGTCGGGGTTTGGAAACACCATATATTTT.

This chain joins TRBV20-1 and TRBJ2-5; a weak D match, TRBD2 (6 bases). Trimming removed 6 bases at V and 5 bases at J, with 10 bases between. CDR1 and CDR2 (germline): DFQATT, SNEGSKA (reference sequence). The CDR3 length is 11 residues. CDR3 in DNA: TGCAGTGCCGAGGCGGGGGAGACCCAGTACTTC. Protein sequence: CSAEAGETQYF.

This clone appeared a few times. CDR3 sequence: CAISSGQGRTEAFF. The CDR3 coding sequence is TGTGCCATCAGTTCAGGACAGGGGAGGACTGAAGCTTTCTTT. This rearrangement joins TRBV10-3 to TRBJ1-1, with TRBD1 matching 9 bases. CDR1 and CDR2 (germline): ENHRY, SYGVKD. There are 14 residues in the CDR3. V was pared by 5 bases and J by 5 bases, with 6 bases of the junction left unmatched.

The chain couples TRBV19 to TRBJ1-1; TRBD1 might be the D (6 bases). V lost 10 bases to trimming and J lost 1 base, with 19 bases between them. Germline CDR1 is LNHDA and CDR2 is SQIVND (reference sequence). The CDR3 is 15 amino acids. The CDR3 region has the DNA TGTGCCACCAGGGCCGCCGGGACACCGAACACTGAAGCTTTCTTT. Translation gives CATRAAGTPNTEAFF.

Only a few counts were recorded for this clone. The genes are TRBV20-1 and TRBJ2-7, with a weak D call TRBD1 (6 bases). Germline-derived CDR1 and CDR2 are DFQATT and SNEGSKA (reference sequence). The CDR3 loop spans 14 amino acids. The V end lost 3 bases, the J end lost 2 bases, and 14 bases lay between the germline ends. CDR3 DNA: TGCAGTGCTAGTCTCAGACAGGAAACCTACGAGCAGTACTTC. Translated, it gives CSASLRQETYEQYF.

This chain joins TRBV11-2 and TRBJ2-7; D uncertain. Germline-derived CDR1 and CDR2 are SGHAT and FQNNGV. The CDR3 consists of 13 residues. The ends were cut back, 4 bases at V and 1 base at J, with 8 bases in the middle. CDR3 protein: CASSSSPSYEQYF. In DNA, the CDR3 is TGTGCCAGCAGCTCGTCCCCTTCCTACGAGCAGTACTTC.

The chain links TRBV6-6 to TRBJ1-6; D may be TRBD1 (5 bases). The germline V gene has CDR1 MNHNY and CDR2 SVGAGI (reference sequence). This CDR3 contains 12 residues. The V end was cut by 7 bases, the J end by 8 bases, with 9 bases between. CDR3 in DNA: TGTGCCAGCAAACGGGACGATTCACCCCTCCACTTT. It codes for CASKRDDSPLHF.

This clone was detected only once. The chain joins TRBV10-3 to TRBJ1-5, with D uncertain. V lost 10 bases, J lost 2 bases, and 21 bases lay in between. The CDR3 runs 16 residues. Germline CDR1 ENHRY, CDR2 SYGVKD. This CDR3 is CATTEGGIEGNQPQHF. The CDR3 region has the DNA TGTGCCACCACAGAAGGCGGCATCGAGGGCAATCAGCCCCAGCATTTT.

The chain links TRBV19 to TRBJ1-5, with 7 bases lining up with TRBD1. Germline V gives CDR1 LNHDA, CDR2 SQIVND (reference sequence). The J segment lost 7 bases and the V segment lost 2 bases, leaving 8 bases of the junction unmatched. CDR3 size: 15 residues. The CDR3 sequence is CASSIIRQGGQPQHF. In nucleotides, the CDR3 is TGTGCCAGTAGTATAATCCGCCAGGGGGGGCAGCCCCAGCATTTT.

The chain combines TRBV5-6 with TRBJ1-1; the match to TRBD1 covers 7 bases. The germline V gene encodes CDR1 SGHDT and CDR2 YYEEEE. The CDR3 covers 18 residues. V shed 4 bases, J shed 1 base, and the junction held 16 bases outside the gene matches. In DNA form, the CDR3 reads TGTGCCAGCAGCCTCAATACAAACAGGGGATTGGCGAACACTGAAGCTTTCTTT. Translation: CASSLNTNRGLANTEAFF. The full variable domain, in which reference TRBV5-6 and TRBJ1-1 provide the parts outside the CDR3, is DAGVTQSPTHLIKTRGQQVTLRCSPKSGHDTVSWYQQALGQGPQFIFQYYEEEERQRGNFPDRFSGHQFPNYSSELNVNALLLGDSALYLCASSLNTNRGLANTEAFFGQGTRLTVV.

This clone was recorded once. The chain combines TRBV11-2 with TRBJ2-7; TRBD1 matches 9 bases. V lost 5 bases and J lost 3; bases outside the gene matches: 11. This CDR3 is built from 16 residues. Germline V gives CDR1 SGHAT, CDR2 FQNNGV. The CDR3 DNA follows: TGTGCCAGCAGCCCCCAACAGGGGGCAATGGGCTACGAGCAGTACTTC. The encoded protein is CASSPQQGAMGYEQYF.

The chain links TRBV7-6 to TRBJ2-5; TRBD2 matches 11 bases. The CDR3 loop spans 16 amino acids. In germline, CDR1 is SGHVS, CDR2 FNYEAQ. V lost 5 bases to trimming and J lost 4 bases; unmatched junction nucleotides: 9. Here the CDR3 reads CASSPAGLAVAETQYF. CDR3 nucleotides: TGTGCCAGCAGCCCGGCGGGACTAGCGGTCGCAGAGACCCAGTACTTC. Supplemented by reference TRBV7-6 and TRBJ2-5, the full variable domain reads GAGVSQSPRYKVTKRGQDVALRCDPISGHVSLYWYRQALGQGPEFLTYFNYEAQQDKSGLPNDRFSAERPEGSISTLTIQRTEQRDSAMYRCASSPAGLAVAETQYFGPGTRLLVL.

The chain joins TRBV3-1 (or the pseudogene TRBV3-2) to TRBJ2-1; D gene ambiguous. The CDR3 runs to 12 residues. Trimming removed 4 bases from V and 3 bases from J, with 4 bases in between. Per germline, CDR1 LGHDT and CDR2 YNNKEL (reference sequence). CDR3 in DNA: TGTGCCAGCAGCCGGGGCTACAATGAGCAGTTCTTC. Amino acid sequence: CASSRGYNEQFF.

The rearrangement joins TRBV7-2 to TRBJ1-2; D possibly corresponds to TRBD1 (6 bases). The V and J ends lost 7 bases and 7 bases respectively, with 19 bases between them. Germline loops: CDR1 SGHTA, CDR2 FQGNSA. The CDR3 consists of 14 residues. Here the CDR3 reads CASTDDGGAVGYTF. In DNA form, the CDR3 reads TGTGCCAGCACCGACGACGGGGGGGCAGTTGGCTACACCTTC. Complete variable domain (other parts from reference TRBV7-2 and TRBJ1-2): GAGVSQSPSNKVTEKGKDVELRCDPISGHTALYWYRQSLGQGLEFLIYFQGNSAPDKSGLPSDRFSAERTGGSVSTLTIQRTQQEDSAVYLCASTDDGGAVGYTFGSGTRLTVV.

The V gene is TRBV6-5, the J gene TRBJ2-6; D is uncertain. The CDR3 spans 12 residues. CDR1 and CDR2 from the germline V gene are MNHEY and SVGAGI. This CDR3 reads CAVEDGANVLTF. The CDR3 bases are TGTGCTGTGGAAGACGGGGCCAACGTCCTGACTTTC.

This clone was detected a few times. The chain has TRBV30 and TRBJ1-2; D gene unclear. Germline values: CDR1 GTSNPN, CDR2 SVGIG (reference sequence). Trimming took off 1 base at V and 7 bases at J, with 7 bases between the two ends. The CDR3 is 11 amino acids. Here the CDR3 reads CAWSGTGGYTF. The DNA of the CDR3 is TGTGCCTGGAGTGGAACGGGTGGCTACACCTTC.

As regards this clone: The identical CDR3 is also encoded by other nucleotide sequences in the sample. The rearrangement joins TRBV6-2 or TRBV6-3 to TRBJ2-2, with a weak D call TRBD1 (5 bases). Germline V lookup: CDR1 MNHEY, CDR2 SVGEGT. Trimming left V 0 bases short and J 2 bases short, with 10 bases between. The CDR3 sequence is 16 residues long. The CDR3 DNA is TGTGCCAGCAGTTACTCGAGACAGAGAAACACCGGGGAGCTGTTTTTT. This sequence encodes CASSYSRQRNTGELFF.

J is TRBJ2-2 and V is TRBV11-3; no reliable D call. V lost 1 base to trimming and J lost 7 bases, with 4 bases between them. Germline loops: CDR1 SGHNT, CDR2 YENEEA. The CDR3 covers 12 residues. The CDR3 spells CASSLGHGELFF. The CDR3 region has the DNA TGTGCCAGCAGCTTAGGTCACGGGGAGCTGTTTTTT.

The chain couples TRBV5-5 to TRBJ2-1, with D possibly matching TRBD1 (5 bases). Germline V gene data show CDR1 as SGHKS and CDR2 as YYEKEE (reference sequence). This CDR3 is built from 15 residues. Trimming cost V 1 base and J 5 bases, with 13 bases left between them. CDR3 sequence reads: CASSLRGGADNEQFF. DNA for the CDR3: TGTGCCAGCAGCTTGAGGGGTGGGGCCGACAATGAGCAGTTCTTC.

The chain has TRBV2 and TRBJ2-7; 10 bases fit TRBD2. Germline assignment: CDR1 SNHLY and CDR2 FYNNEI. The CDR3 loop spans 15 amino acids. V was pared by 4 bases and J by 1 base, with 4 bases of the junction left unmatched. As DNA, the CDR3 is TGTGCCAGCAGTGTTACTAGCGGGGATTCCTACGAGCAGTACTTC. It codes for CASSVTSGDSYEQYF.

The J gene is TRBJ1-1, the V gene TRBV19; D gene unclear. Trimming removed 4 bases from V and 5 bases from J, with 11 bases in between. Germline lookup yields CDR1 LNHDA and CDR2 SQIVND (reference sequence). The CDR3 extends over 13 amino acids. The CDR3 sequence is CASSSVRGTEAFF. As DNA, the CDR3 is TGTGCCAGTAGTAGCGTACGAGGGACTGAAGCTTTCTTT.

The CDR3 coding sequence is TGTGCCAGCAGCTTAGTAGCAGGGGACAGTTCACCCCTCCACTTT. Translation gives CASSLVAGDSSPLHF. The V call is TRBV7-9, the J call TRBJ1-6; 7 bases are shared with TRBD1. Trimming took 1 base from V and 9 from J; bases not matched to a gene: 6. Germline CDR1 SEHNR, CDR2 FQNEAQ (reference sequence). This CDR3 spans 15 amino acids.